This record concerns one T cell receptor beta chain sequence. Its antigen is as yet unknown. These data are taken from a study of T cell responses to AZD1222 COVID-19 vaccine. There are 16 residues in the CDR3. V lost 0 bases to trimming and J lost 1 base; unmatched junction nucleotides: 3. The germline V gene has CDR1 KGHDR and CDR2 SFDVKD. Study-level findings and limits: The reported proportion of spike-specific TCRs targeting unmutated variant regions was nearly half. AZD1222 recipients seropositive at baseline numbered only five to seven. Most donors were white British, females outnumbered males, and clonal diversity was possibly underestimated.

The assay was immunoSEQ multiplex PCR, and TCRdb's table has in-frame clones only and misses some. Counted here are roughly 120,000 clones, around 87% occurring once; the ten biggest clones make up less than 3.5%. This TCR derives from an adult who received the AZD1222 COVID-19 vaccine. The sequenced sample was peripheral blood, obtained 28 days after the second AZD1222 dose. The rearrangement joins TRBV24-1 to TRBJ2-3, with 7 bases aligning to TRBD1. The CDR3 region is CATSDLPGGGTDTQYF. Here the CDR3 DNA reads TGTGCCACCAGTGATTTGCCAGGGGGTGGCACAGATACGCAGTATTTT.